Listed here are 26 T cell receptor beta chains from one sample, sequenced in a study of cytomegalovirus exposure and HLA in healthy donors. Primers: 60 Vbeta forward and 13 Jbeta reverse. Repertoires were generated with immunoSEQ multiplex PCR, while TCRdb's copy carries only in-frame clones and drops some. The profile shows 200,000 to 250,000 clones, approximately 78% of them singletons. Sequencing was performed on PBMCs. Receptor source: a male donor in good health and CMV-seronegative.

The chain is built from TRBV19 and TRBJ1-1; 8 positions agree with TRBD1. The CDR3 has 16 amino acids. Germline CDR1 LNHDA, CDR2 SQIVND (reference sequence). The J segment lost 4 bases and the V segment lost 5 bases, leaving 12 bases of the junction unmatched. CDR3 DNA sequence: TGTGCCAGTAGTGCCCGGACAGGGACGGGGATCACTGAAGCTTTCTTT. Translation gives CASSARTGTGITEAFF.

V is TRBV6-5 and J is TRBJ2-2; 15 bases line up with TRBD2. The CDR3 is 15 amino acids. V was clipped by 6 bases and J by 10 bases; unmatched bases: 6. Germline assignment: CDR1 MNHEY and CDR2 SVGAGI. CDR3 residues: CASSRTSGRAEELFF. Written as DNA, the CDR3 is TGTGCCAGCAGCAGGACTAGCGGGAGGGCAGAGGAGCTGTTTTTT.

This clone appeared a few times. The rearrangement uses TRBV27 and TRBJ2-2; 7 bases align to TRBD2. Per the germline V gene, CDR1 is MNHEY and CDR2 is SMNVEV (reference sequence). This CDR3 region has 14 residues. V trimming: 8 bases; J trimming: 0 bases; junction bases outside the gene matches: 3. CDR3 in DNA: TGTGCCAGCCGTCTAGCGGCGAACACCGGGGAGCTGTTTTTT. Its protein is CASRLAANTGELFF.

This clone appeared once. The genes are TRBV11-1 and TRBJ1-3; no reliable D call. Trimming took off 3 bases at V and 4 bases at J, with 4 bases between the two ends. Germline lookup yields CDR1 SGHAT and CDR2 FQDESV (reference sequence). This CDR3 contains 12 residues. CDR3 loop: CASSLGGNTIYF. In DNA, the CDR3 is TGTGCCAGCAGCTTGGGCGGAAACACCATATATTTT. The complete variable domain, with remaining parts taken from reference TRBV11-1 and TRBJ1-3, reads EAEVAQSPRYKITEKSQAVAFWCDPISGHATLYWYRQILGQGPELLVQFQDESVVDDSQLPKDRFSAERLKGVDSTLKIQPAELGDSAMYLCASSLGGNTIYFGEGSWLTVV.

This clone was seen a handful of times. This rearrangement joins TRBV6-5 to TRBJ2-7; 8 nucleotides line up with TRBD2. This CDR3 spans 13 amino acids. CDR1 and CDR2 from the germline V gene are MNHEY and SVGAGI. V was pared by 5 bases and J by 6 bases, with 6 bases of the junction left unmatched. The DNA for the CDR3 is TGTGCCAGCAGTAGGACTAGCCGGGGCGAGCAGTACTTC. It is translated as CASSRTSRGEQYF.

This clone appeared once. In DNA form, the CDR3 reads TGTGCCAGTAGTTCCGGGGGAGCGGGAAAAAACATTCAGTACTTC. It encodes CASSSGGAGKNIQYF. The rearrangement uses TRBV19 and TRBJ2-4; 7 bases are shared with TRBD2. Germline CDR1 and CDR2: LNHDA and SQIVND (reference sequence). With 5 bases clipped from V and 4 bases from J, the junction kept 8 bases outside the gene matches. This CDR3 is 15 amino acids long.

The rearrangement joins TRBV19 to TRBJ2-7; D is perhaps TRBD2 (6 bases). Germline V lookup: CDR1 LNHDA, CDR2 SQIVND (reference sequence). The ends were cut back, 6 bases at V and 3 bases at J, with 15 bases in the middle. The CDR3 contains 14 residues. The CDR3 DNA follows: TGTGCCAGTAGAGGGACTTCCGTCAGCTACGAGCAGTACTTC. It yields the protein CASRGTSVSYEQYF. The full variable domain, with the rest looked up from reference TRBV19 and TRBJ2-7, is DGGITQSPKYLFRKEGQNVTLSCEQNLNHDAMYWYRQDPGQGLRLIYYSQIVNDFQKGDIAEGYSVSREKKESFPLTVTSAQKNPTAFYLCASRGTSVSYEQYFGPGTRLTVT.

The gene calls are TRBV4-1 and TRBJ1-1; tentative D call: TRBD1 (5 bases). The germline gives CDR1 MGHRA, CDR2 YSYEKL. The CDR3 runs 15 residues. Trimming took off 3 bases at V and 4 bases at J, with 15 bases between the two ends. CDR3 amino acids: CASSQDRLGGTEAFF. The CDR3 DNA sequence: TGCGCCAGCAGCCAGGACCGGTTGGGGGGCACTGAAGCTTTCTTT.

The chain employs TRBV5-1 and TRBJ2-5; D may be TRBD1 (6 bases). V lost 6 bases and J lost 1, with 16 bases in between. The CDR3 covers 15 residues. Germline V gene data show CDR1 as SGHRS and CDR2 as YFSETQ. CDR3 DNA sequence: TGCGCCAGCAAGGCCGAGACAGGCGTCCAAGAGACCCAGTACTTC. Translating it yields CASKAETGVQETQYF.

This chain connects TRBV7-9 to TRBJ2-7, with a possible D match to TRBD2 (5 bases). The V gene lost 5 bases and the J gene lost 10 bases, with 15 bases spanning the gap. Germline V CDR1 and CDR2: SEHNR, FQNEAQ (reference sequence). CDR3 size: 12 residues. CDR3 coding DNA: TGTGCCAGCAGCCCCCGTCGAGGGAGTCAGTACTTC. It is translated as CASSPRRGSQYF.

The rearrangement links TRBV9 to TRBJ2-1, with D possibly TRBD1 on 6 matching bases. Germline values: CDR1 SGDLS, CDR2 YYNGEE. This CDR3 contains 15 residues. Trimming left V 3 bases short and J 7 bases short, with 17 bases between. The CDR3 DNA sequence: TGTGCCAGCAGCGCAACAGGGCTAGATAGGAATGAGCAGTTCTTC. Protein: CASSATGLDRNEQFF.

The CDR3 bases are TGTGCCAGCAGTGAGGGCCTAGCGGGCTTCAATGAGCAGTTCTTC. It translates to CASSEGLAGFNEQFF. The chain links TRBV2 to TRBJ2-1; TRBD2 aligns across 8 bases. In germline, CDR1 is SNHLY, CDR2 FYNNEI. J lost 6 bases, V lost 3 bases, and 7 bases had no gene match. The CDR3 spans 15 residues.

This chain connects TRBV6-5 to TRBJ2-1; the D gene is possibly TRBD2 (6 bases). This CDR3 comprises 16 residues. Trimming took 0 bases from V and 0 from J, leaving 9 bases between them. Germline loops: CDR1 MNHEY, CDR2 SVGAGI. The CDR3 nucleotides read TGTGCCAGCAGTTACTCACACGGGGGCTCCTACAATGAGCAGTTCTTC. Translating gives CASSYSHGGSYNEQFF.

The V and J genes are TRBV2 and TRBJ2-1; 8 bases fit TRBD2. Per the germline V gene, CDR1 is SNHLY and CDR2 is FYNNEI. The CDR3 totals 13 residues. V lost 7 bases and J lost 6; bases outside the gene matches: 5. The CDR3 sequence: CASTWAGGNEQFF. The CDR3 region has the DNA TGTGCCAGCACGTGGGCGGGGGGCAATGAGCAGTTCTTC. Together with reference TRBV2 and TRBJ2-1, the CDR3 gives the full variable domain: EPEVTQTPSHQVTQMGQEVILRCVPISNHLYFYWYRQILGQKVEFLVSFYNNEISEKSEIFDDQFSVERPDGSNFTLKIRSTKLEDSAMYFCASTWAGGNEQFFGPGTRLTVL.

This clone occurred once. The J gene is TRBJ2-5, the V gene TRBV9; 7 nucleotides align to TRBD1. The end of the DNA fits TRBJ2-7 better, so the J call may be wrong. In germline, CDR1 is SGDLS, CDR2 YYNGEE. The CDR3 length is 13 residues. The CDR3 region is CASSAQGFYEQYF. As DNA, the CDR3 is TGTGCCAGCAGCGCACAGGGGTTCTACGAGCAGTACTTC.

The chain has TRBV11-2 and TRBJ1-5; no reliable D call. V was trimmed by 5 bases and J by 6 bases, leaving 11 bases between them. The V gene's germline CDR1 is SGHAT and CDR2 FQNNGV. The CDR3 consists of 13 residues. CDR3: CASSPNGGQPQHF. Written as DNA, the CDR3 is TGTGCCAGCAGCCCCAATGGAGGTCAGCCCCAGCATTTT. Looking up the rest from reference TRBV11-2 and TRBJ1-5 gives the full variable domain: EAGVAQSPRYKIIEKRQSVAFWCNPISGHATLYWYQQILGQGPKLLIQFQNNGVVDDSQLPKDRFSAERLKGVDSTLKIQPAKLEDSAVYLCASSPNGGQPQHFGDGTRLSIL.

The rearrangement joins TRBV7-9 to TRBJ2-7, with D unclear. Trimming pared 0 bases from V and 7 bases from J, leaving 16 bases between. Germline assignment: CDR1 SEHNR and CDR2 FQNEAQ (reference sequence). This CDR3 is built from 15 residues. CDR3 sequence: CASSLAGTASREQYF. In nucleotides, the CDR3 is TGTGCCAGCAGCTTAGCGGGCACAGCCTCAAGGGAGCAGTACTTC.

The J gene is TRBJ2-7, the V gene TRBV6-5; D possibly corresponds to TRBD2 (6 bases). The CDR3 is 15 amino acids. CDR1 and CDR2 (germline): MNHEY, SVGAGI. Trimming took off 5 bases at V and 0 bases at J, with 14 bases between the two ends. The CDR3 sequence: CASSPEGTSSYEQYF. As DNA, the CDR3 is TGTGCCAGCAGTCCGGAGGGGACGAGCTCCTACGAGCAGTACTTC.

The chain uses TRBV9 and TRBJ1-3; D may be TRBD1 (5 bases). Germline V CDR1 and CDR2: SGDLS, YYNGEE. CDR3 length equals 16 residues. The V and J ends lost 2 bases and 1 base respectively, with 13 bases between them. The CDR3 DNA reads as TGTGCCAGCAGCGTTCTGACGGGGGGGTCTGGAAACACCATATATTTT. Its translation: CASSVLTGGSGNTIYF.

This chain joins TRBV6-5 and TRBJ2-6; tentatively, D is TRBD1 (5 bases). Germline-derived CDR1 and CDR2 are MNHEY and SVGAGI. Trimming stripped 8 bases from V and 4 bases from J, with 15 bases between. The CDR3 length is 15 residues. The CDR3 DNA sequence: TGTGCCAGCGGATCAGGGATATCCGGGGCCAACGTCCTGACTTTC. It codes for CASGSGISGANVLTF.

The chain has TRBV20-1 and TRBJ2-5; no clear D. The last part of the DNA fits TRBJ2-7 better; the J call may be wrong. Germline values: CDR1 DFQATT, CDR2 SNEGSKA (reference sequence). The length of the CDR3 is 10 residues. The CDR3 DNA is TGCAGTGCTGTCTCCTACGAGCAGTACTTC. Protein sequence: CSAVSYEQYF.

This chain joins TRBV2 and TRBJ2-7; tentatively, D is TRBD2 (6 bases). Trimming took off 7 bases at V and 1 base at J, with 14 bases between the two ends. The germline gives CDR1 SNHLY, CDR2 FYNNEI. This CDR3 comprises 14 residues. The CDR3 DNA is TGTGCCAGCACCCAATGGGGGGTTTCCTACGAGCAGTACTTC. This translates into CASTQWGVSYEQYF.

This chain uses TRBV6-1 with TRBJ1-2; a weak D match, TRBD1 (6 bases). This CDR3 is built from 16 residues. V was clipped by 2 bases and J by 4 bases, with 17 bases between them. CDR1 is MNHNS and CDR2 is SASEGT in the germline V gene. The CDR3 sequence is CASSELPRGLLYGYTF. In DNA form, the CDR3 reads TGTGCCAGCAGTGAACTTCCCAGGGGCCTGCTCTATGGCTACACCTTC.

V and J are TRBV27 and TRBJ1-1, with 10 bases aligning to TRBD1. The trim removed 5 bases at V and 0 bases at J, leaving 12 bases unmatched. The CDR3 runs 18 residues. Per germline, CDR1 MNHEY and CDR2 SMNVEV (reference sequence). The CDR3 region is CASSPRDRGPGVNTEAFF. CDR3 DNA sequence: TGTGCCAGCAGTCCCCGGGACAGGGGCCCTGGGGTGAACACTGAAGCTTTCTTT.

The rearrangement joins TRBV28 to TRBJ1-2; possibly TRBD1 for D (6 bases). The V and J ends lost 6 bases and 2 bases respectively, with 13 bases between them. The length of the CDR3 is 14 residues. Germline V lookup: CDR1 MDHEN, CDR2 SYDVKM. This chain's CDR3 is CASRAGGPNYGYTF. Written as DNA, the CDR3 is TGTGCCAGCAGGGCCGGGGGGCCAAACTATGGCTACACCTTC.

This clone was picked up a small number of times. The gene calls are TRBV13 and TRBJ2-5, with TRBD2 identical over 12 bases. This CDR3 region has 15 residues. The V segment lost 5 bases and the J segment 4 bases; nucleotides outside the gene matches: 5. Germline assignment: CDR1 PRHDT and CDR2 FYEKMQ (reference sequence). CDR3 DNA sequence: TGTGCCAGCAGCCCACCGGGACTAGCGGGAGAGACCCAGTACTTC. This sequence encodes CASSPPGLAGETQYF. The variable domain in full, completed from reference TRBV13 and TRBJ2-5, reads AAGVIQSPRHLIKEKRETATLKCYPIPRHDTVYWYQQGPGQDPQFLISFYEKMQSDKGSIPDRFSAQQFSDYHSELNMSSLELGDSALYFCASSPPGLAGETQYFGPGTRLLVL.